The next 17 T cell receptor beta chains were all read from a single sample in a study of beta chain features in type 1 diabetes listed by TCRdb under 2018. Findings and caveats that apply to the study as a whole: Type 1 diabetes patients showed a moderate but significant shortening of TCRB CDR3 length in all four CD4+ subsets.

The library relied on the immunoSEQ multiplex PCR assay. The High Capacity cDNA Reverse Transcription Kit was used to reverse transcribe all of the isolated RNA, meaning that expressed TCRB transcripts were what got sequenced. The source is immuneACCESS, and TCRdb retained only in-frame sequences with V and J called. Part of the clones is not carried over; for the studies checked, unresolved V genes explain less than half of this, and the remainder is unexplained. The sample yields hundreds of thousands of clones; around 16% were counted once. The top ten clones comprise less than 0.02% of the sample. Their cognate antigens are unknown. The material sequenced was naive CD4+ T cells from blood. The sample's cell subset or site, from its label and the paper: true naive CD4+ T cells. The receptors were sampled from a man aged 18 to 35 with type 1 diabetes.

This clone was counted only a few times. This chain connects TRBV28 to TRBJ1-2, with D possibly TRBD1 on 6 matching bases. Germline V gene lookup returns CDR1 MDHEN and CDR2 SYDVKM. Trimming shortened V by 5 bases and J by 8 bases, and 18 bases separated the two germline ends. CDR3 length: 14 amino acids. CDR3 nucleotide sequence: TGTGCCAGCAGTGGGAAGGGGGGGGCCCCCGGCTACACCTTC. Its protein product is CASSGKGGAPGYTF.

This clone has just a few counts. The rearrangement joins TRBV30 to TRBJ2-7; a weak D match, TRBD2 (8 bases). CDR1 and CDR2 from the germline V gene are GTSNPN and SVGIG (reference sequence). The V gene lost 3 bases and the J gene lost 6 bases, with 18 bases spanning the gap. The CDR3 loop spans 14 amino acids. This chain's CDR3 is CAWRGTRGPLEQYF. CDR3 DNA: TGTGCCTGGAGGGGGACTAGGGGGCCTCTCGAGCAGTACTTC.

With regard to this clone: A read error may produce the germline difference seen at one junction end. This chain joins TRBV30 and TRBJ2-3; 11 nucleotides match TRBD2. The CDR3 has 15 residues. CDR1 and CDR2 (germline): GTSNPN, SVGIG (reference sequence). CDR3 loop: CAWSVLFGTSGLWRF. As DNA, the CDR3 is TGTGCCTGGAGTGTTCTTTTTGGGACTAGCGGACTTTGGCGGTTT.

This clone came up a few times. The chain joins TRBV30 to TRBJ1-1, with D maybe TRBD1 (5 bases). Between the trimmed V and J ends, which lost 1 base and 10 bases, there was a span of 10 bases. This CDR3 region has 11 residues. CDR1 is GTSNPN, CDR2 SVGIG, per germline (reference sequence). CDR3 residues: CAWSGGGGAFF. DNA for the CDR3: TGTGCCTGGAGTGGTGGGGGAGGAGCTTTCTTT.

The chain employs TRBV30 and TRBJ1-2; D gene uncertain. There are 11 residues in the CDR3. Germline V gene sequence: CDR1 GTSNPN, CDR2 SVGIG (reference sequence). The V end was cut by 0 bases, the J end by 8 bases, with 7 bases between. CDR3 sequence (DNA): TGTGCCTGGAGTGTACTGAACGGCTACACCTTC. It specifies CAWSVLNGYTF.

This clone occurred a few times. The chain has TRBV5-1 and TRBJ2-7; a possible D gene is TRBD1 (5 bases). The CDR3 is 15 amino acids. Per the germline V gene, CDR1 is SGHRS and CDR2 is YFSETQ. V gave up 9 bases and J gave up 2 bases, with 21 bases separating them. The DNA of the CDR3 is TGCGCCACCACCGTCGACAGCACCACCACCTACGAGCAGTACTTC. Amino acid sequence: CATTVDSTTTYEQYF.

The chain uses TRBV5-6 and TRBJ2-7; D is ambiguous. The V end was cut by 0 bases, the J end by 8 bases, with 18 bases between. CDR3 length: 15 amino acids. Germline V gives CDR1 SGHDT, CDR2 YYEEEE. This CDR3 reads CASSLASGYSTKQYF. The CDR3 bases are TGTGCCAGCAGCTTGGCCTCGGGTTATTCTACGAAGCAGTACTTC.

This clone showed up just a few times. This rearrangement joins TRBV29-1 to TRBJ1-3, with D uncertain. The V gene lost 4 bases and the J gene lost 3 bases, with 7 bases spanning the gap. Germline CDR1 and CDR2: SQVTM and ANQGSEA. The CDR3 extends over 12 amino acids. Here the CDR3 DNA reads TGCAGCGTTGGACACGATGGAAACACCATATATTTT. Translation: CSVGHDGNTIYF.

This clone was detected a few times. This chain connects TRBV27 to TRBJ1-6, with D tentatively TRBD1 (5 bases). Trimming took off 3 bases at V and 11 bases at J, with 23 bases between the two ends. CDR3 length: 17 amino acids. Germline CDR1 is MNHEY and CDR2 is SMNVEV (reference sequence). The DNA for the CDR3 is TGTGCCAGCAGTTTCCAGCCTTATTCCTCTGGAGGGGCACCCCTCCACTTT. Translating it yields CASSFQPYSSGGAPLHF.

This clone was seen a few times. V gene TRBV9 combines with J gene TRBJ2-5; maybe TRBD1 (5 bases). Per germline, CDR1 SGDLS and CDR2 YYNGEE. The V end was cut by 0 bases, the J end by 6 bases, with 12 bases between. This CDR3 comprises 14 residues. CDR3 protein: CASSVASGPKTQYF. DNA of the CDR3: TGTGCCAGCAGCGTAGCGTCAGGGCCGAAGACCCAGTACTTC. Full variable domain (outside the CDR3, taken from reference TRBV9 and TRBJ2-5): DSGVTQTPKHLITATGQRVTLRCSPRSGDLSVYWYQQSLDQGLQFLIQYYNGEERAKGNILERFSAQQFPDLHSELNLSSLELGDSALYFCASSVASGPKTQYFGPGTRLLVL.

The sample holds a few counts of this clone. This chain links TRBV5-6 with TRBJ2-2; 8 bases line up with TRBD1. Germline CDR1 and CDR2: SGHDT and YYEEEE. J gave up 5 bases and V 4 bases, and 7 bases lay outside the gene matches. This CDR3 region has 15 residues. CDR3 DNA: TGTGCCAGCAGCAAGGACAGGGTTCGGACCGGGGAGCTGTTTTTT. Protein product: CASSKDRVRTGELFF.

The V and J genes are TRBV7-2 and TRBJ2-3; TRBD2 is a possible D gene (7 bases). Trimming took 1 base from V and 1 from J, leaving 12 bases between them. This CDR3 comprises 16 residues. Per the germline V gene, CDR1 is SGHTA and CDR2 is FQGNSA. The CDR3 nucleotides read TGTGCCAGCAGCTTAGTAGGGGGGGCGGGCACAGATACGCAGTATTTT. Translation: CASSLVGGAGTDTQYF.

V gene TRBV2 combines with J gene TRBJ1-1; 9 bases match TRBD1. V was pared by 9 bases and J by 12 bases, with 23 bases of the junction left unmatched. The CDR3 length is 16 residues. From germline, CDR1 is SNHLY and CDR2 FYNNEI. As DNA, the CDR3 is TGTGCCAGTCCTTCCGGGACAGGGTTTGGGCACTCGGTGTCTTTCTTT. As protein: CASPSGTGFGHSVSFF.

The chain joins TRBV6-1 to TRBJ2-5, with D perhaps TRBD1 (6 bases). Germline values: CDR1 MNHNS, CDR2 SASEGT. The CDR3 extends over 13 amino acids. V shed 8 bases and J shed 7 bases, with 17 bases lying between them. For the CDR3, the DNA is TGTGCCAGCTGCGGACAGCCTTGTGGGACCCAGTACTTC. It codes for CASCGQPCGTQYF.

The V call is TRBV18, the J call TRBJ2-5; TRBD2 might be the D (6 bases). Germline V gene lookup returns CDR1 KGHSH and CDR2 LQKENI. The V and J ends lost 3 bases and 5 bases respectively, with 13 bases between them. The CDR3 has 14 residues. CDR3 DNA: TGTGCCAGCTCACCGGGCGGGACCCGGGAGACCCAGTACTTC. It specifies CASSPGGTRETQYF.

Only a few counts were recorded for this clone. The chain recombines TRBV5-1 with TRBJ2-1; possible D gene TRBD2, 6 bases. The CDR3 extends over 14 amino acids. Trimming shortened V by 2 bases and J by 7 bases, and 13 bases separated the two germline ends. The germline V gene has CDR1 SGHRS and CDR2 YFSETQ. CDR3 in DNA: TGCGCCAGCAGCTTCCTGGGCCGGGGGAATGAGCAGTTCTTC. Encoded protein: CASSFLGRGNEQFF.

CDR3 in amino acids: CASSPGGQPGGDQPQHF. The CDR3 nucleotides read TGTGCCAGCAGCCCAGGGGGACAGCCAGGAGGGGATCAGCCCCAGCATTTT. This chain links TRBV9 with TRBJ1-5; 7 bases align to TRBD1. This CDR3 contains 17 residues. Germline V gene sequence: CDR1 SGDLS, CDR2 YYNGEE. J was trimmed by 5 bases and V by 4 bases; bases with no gene match: 15. The variable domain in full, with the rest retrieved from reference TRBV9 and TRBJ1-5, is DSGVTQTPKHLITATGQRVTLRCSPRSGDLSVYWYQQSLDQGLQFLIQYYNGEERAKGNILERFSAQQFPDLHSELNLSSLELGDSALYFCASSPGGQPGGDQPQHFGDGTRLSIL.